This T cell receptor beta chain was captured in a study of blood T cell repertoires in COVID-19 (dated by TCRdb to the early 2020s). Describing the broader study: The collaborator samples originated in the United States, Italy and Spain and spanned the acute and convalescent phases of COVID-19. The material from the prospective study consisted of cDNA or gDNA derived from T cells, B-cell-depleted T cells, or PBMCs. Deeply sampled blood TCRbeta repertoires from subjects exposed to, actively infected with, or recovered from COVID-19 were included in the dataset. The repertoires were made available in a free public database intended to serve as a resource for research on the immune response to SARS-CoV-2. The samples were drawn from two sources: the first 160 participants of the ongoing ImmuneRACE study, and about 1,300 subjects contributed by 6 global collaborators. Nearly every sample came with metadata listing a de-identified subject ID, COVID-19 status, age in years and sex. HLA class I and class II types, where available, came from metadata supplied by the sample provider rather than from assay-based typing.

Study-wide findings and limitations: How much clinical and demographic metadata was included differed by source and by participant, and the metadata was provided uncurated.

Trimming takes 3 bases from V and 4 bases from J, and the germline ends sit 15 bases apart. CDR1 and CDR2, per the germline V gene, are SGHTA and FQGNSA. The CDR3 spans 15 residues, from the cysteine through the phenylalanine. Just the 45-base CDR3 DNA is kept, in frame starting at base 1. TCRbeta CDR3 regions were amplified from genomic DNA by means of the immunoSEQ Assay, a bias-controlled multiplex PCR. The paper's processing steps were these. Within the assay, amplification of reference gene primers was used to estimate how many nucleated cells each sample contained. To quantify the absolute abundance of each unique TCRbeta CDR3 rearrangement, sequence reads were collapsed and filtered. For each sample, productive Simpson clonality was calculated as the square root of Simpson's diversity index over productive rearrangements. TCRdb stores this immuneACCESS table with in-frame sequences only. Part of the clones is absent; in the studies checked, under half of the shortfall reflects unresolved V genes, and no reason is known for the rest. V and J calls and clone size are copied from that table; D and trimming were computed from the DNA. Across this sample there are about 70,000 clones, with approximately 84% seen only once. Of the sample, 12% falls within the top ten clones.

Collaborating institutions collected whole blood in K2EDTA tubes following their own protocols. For TCRbeta analysis, collaborators shipped samples in one of three forms: frozen whole blood, isolated PBMCs, or DNA extracted from either of those sample types. As to this clone: The antigen it recognizes is unknown. It has no much larger one-base neighbor in the sample; base qualities were not kept.

Recombination joined TRBV7-2 with TRBJ1-2; confidence is insufficient to name the D gene. This clonotype was obtained from a human donor in a cohort sampled during active COVID-19. Sequencing used peripheral blood. The DNA sequence reads TGTGCCAGCAGCTTGGAGGCGCGCACGGCCTATGGCTACACCTTC. This translates into CASSLEARTAYGYTF.